The TCR beta chain under discussion was sequenced for a study of T cells expressing NK-cell markers. The CDR3 has 19 amino acids. Germline-derived CDR1 and CDR2 are KGHDR and SFDVKD. From the 5' RACE reads, TCRdb lists one entry per CDR3 protein and no DNA. This listing includes fewer than 550,000 distinct CDR3 sequences. The rearrangement links TRBV24-1 to TRBJ1-2; the TCRdb call, TRBD1, lacks DNA for checking. The clonotype comes from a woman aged 45-65 years in good health. Sample: blood T cells: a sorted CD56 or NKG2C T cell subset, CD4+ or CD8+ T cells, or bulk PBMC T cells (not recorded which). The CDR3 region is CATSDSLRGLGASSNGYTF.